This TCR beta chain is drawn from a study of regulatory T cells in long-lasting Graves disease. There are 15 residues in the CDR3. The J segment lost 2 bases and the V segment lost 3 bases, leaving 6 bases of the junction unmatched. CDR1 and CDR2 (germline): LNHDA, SQIVND (reference sequence). This clonotype was detected only a few times. The authors built TCR beta libraries using iRepertoire HTBI primers and Arm-PCR of CDR3 regions. In the original analysis: Across all samples, approximately 68 TRBV segments and about 14 TRBJ segments were identified. TCRdb re-analysed the multiplex PCR reads in MiXCR, keeping a single row per CDR3 protein. V and J calls and clone size were set by TCRdb, not the authors. The table includes 620,000 or so distinct CDR3 sequences, 16% detected once. Time point in this sample: newly diagnosed GD, antithyroid drugs for less than 3 months. Extracted RNA from PBMCs served as the source of the TCR library.

This sample was also put to use in a study of T cells in Graves' hyperthyroidism and ophthalmopathy.

The TCR comes from a woman in her thirties with Graves disease. This sample comprised peripheral blood mononuclear cells (PBMCs), obtained at new diagnosis, from a patient treated with antithyroid drugs. This chain links TRBV19 with TRBJ2-5, with 7 bases aligning to TRBD1. The CDR3 nucleotides read TGTGCCAGTAGTATTATCGACAGGGTGCAAGAGACCCAGTACTTC. It yields the protein CASSIIDRVQETQYF.